The rows below give T cell receptor beta chains drawn from one sample of a study of T cell responses to AZD1222 COVID-19 vaccine. The repertoire was sequenced with immunoSEQ multiplex PCR; TCRdb's copy has only in-frame clones and lacks some. The data show around 64,000 clones, about four fifths seen once. The sequencing used peripheral blood, collected 28 days after the second AZD1222 dose. The receptors originated from an adult who received the AZD1222 COVID-19 vaccine. The CDR3 runs from the conserved cysteine through the conserved F or W. Fields, in order: D gene, V gene, J gene, clone size, CDR3 protein, CDR3 DNA. A D gene is named only where the DNA matches it firmly. Clone size appears in some rows only: once, few, many, or a class for an expanded clone.

D gene: -; V gene: TRBV5-1; J gene: TRBJ1-6; clone size: few; CDR3 protein: CASSLGDPYNSPLHF; CDR3 DNA: TGCGCCAGCAGCTTGGGAGACCCCTATAATTCACCCCTCCACTTT
D gene: TRBD1; V gene: TRBV24-1; J gene: TRBJ2-1; clone size: -; CDR3 protein: CATSPDRGGNEQFF; CDR3 DNA: TGTGCCACCAGTCCGGACAGGGGGGGCAATGAGCAGTTCTTC
D gene: -; V gene: TRBV5-1; J gene: TRBJ1-5; clone size: -; CDR3 protein: CASSLAGVGNQPQHF; CDR3 DNA: TGCGCCAGCAGCTTGGCAGGGGTTGGTAATCAGCCCCAGCATTTT
D gene: TRBD1; V gene: TRBV27; J gene: TRBJ1-6; clone size: -; CDR3 protein: CASSLSVGGRAYRSPLHF; CDR3 DNA: TGTGCCAGCAGTTTATCGGTAGGGGGCAGGGCTTATCGGTCACCCCTCCACTTT
D gene: TRBD2; V gene: TRBV19; J gene: TRBJ2-1; clone size: -; CDR3 protein: CASSRSPLGLDGHNEQFF; CDR3 DNA: TGTGCCAGTAGTAGGTCGCCCCTAGGACTAGATGGCCACAATGAGCAGTTCTTC
D gene: TRBD1; V gene: TRBV12-3/TRBV12-4; J gene: TRBJ1-6; clone size: -; CDR3 protein: CASTQGADSPLHF; CDR3 DNA: TGTGCCAGCACCCAGGGGGCGGATTCACCCCTCCACTTT
D gene: -; V gene: TRBV3-1/TRBV3-2; J gene: TRBJ1-3; clone size: -; CDR3 protein: CASSPRDSGNTIYF; CDR3 DNA: TGTGCCAGCAGCCCCCGGGACTCTGGAAACACCATATATTTT
D gene: TRBD1; V gene: TRBV10-3; J gene: TRBJ2-7; clone size: -; CDR3 protein: CAITNHRGPRDEQYF; CDR3 DNA: TGTGCCATCACCAACCACAGGGGACCCAGGGACGAGCAGTACTTC
D gene: -; V gene: TRBV30; J gene: TRBJ1-5; clone size: -; CDR3 protein: CAWSGSGNQPQHF; CDR3 DNA: TGTGCCTGGAGCGGTAGTGGGAATCAGCCCCAGCATTTT
D gene: TRBD2; V gene: TRBV24-1; J gene: TRBJ2-1; clone size: -; CDR3 protein: CATSDSGTSGMNEQFF; CDR3 DNA: TGTGCCACCAGTGATTCAGGGACTAGCGGGATGAATGAGCAGTTCTTC
D gene: -; V gene: TRBV19; J gene: TRBJ2-7; clone size: -; CDR3 protein: CASSIEASGEQYF; CDR3 DNA: TGTGCCAGTAGTATTGAGGCTTCGGGGGAGCAGTACTTC
D gene: -; V gene: TRBV29-1; J gene: TRBJ1-2; clone size: -; CDR3 protein: CSVEDQRRGYGYTF; CDR3 DNA: TGCAGCGTTGAAGATCAAAGGCGAGGATATGGCTACACCTTC
D gene: -; V gene: TRBV7-9; J gene: TRBJ1-1; clone size: -; CDR3 protein: CASSLSGGAAFF; CDR3 DNA: TGTGCCAGCAGCCTCTCCGGAGGGGCAGCTTTCTTT
D gene: -; V gene: TRBV6-5; J gene: TRBJ2-3; clone size: -; CDR3 protein: CASTQLPSEADTQYF; CDR3 DNA: TGTGCCAGCACCCAACTTCCGAGTGAAGCAGATACGCAGTATTTT
D gene: -; V gene: TRBV5-6; J gene: TRBJ1-2; clone size: -; CDR3 protein: CASSLEFGGGPYGYTF; CDR3 DNA: TGTGCCAGCAGCTTGGAGTTCGGGGGGGGACCCTATGGCTACACCTTC
D gene: TRBD1; V gene: TRBV15; J gene: TRBJ2-3; clone size: -; CDR3 protein: CATSREGGQGTSTDTQYF; CDR3 DNA: TGTGCCACCAGCAGAGAGGGGGGACAGGGGACCAGCACAGATACGCAGTATTTT
D gene: TRBD1; V gene: TRBV9; J gene: TRBJ1-1; clone size: -; CDR3 protein: CASSPRTGGVRDTEAFF; CDR3 DNA: TGTGCCAGCAGCCCCCGGACAGGGGGCGTAAGGGACACTGAAGCTTTCTTT
D gene: -; V gene: TRBV29-1; J gene: TRBJ2-7; clone size: -; CDR3 protein: CSVEEQGYEQYF; CDR3 DNA: TGCAGCGTTGAAGAGCAGGGCTACGAGCAGTACTTC
D gene: -; V gene: TRBV5-8; J gene: TRBJ2-2; clone size: few; CDR3 protein: CASSLAGRNTGELFF; CDR3 DNA: TGTGCCAGCAGCTTAGCAGGGAGGAACACCGGGGAGCTGTTTTTT
D gene: -; V gene: TRBV2; J gene: TRBJ2-5; clone size: -; CDR3 protein: CASSEIPRGETQYF; CDR3 DNA: TGTGCCAGCAGTGAAATCCCCAGGGGAGAGACCCAGTACTTC
D gene: -; V gene: TRBV27; J gene: TRBJ2-7; clone size: many; CDR3 protein: CASSLSVTSYEQYF; CDR3 DNA: TGTGCCAGCAGTTTGTCGGTAACCTCCTACGAGCAGTACTTC
D gene: -; V gene: TRBV18; J gene: TRBJ1-5; clone size: -; CDR3 protein: CASSPIAWSGGFNQPQHF; CDR3 DNA: TGTGCCAGCTCACCAATAGCTTGGAGTGGCGGCTTCAATCAGCCCCAGCATTTT
D gene: -; V gene: TRBV6-4; J gene: TRBJ1-3; clone size: -; CDR3 protein: CASPPEGDGLSTIYF; CDR3 DNA: TGTGCCAGCCCCCCCGAGGGGGATGGGCTAAGCACCATATATTTT
D gene: TRBD1; V gene: TRBV5-1; J gene: TRBJ1-6; clone size: -; CDR3 protein: CASSSGGAVDSYNSPLHF; CDR3 DNA: TGCGCCAGCAGTTCAGGGGGCGCGGTTGACTCCTATAATTCACCCCTCCACTTT
D gene: -; V gene: TRBV2; J gene: TRBJ1-5; clone size: -; CDR3 protein: CASNEGGVWQPQHF; CDR3 DNA: TGTGCCAGCAACGAAGGGGGGGTTTGGCAGCCCCAGCATTTT
D gene: -; V gene: TRBV19; J gene: TRBJ2-2; clone size: few; CDR3 protein: CASSVPRGSSNTGELFF; CDR3 DNA: TGTGCCAGTAGTGTCCCCCGGGGGTCGTCGAACACCGGGGAGCTGTTTTTT
D gene: TRBD2; V gene: TRBV27; J gene: TRBJ2-2; clone size: medium-sized; CDR3 protein: CASTSLAGTIGELFF; CDR3 DNA: TGTGCCAGCACTTCACTAGCGGGGACCATCGGGGAGCTGTTTTTT